Detailed here is one T cell receptor (beta chain). This CDR3 spans 16 amino acids. CDR1 and CDR2 (germline): SGHVS, FNYEAQ. Trimming cost V 5 bases and J 4 bases; bases outside gene matches: 8. The data were taken from a study of T cell changes during pregnancy in multiple sclerosis. Assay used: immunoSEQ multiplex PCR; TCRdb lists only in-frame clones, some missing. The table records about 75,000 clones, 94% of them present only once. This chain links TRBV7-6 with TRBJ2-1; 10 positions match TRBD2. The clonotype was recovered from a female donor with multiple sclerosis, enrolled in a pregnancy study. Sequencing used CD4+ T cells from peripheral blood mononuclear cells, obtained after pregnancy. This CDR3 reads CASSQSPSGGYNEQFF. The CDR3 DNA follows: TGTGCCAGCAGCCAATCTCCTAGCGGGGGATACAATGAGCAGTTCTTC.